Described below is a single T cell receptor beta chain sequence and its context. Its antigen is unidentified. These data are taken from a study of post-analysis software for immune sequencing data. TCR beta libraries were prepared from cDNA with unique molecular identifiers. Via MiXCR, TCRdb re-called the PCR reads, giving one row per CDR3 protein. Of about 820,000 distinct CDR3 sequences in the sample, around 53% were seen once. The CDR3 sequence is 15 residues long. Germline V CDR1 and CDR2: LNHNV, YYDKDF (reference sequence). Trimming removed 1 base at V and 0 bases at J, with 7 bases between. General study points: Included in a set of a handful of TRBV segments more frequent in patients than controls were TRBV5-6, TRBV5-1 and TRBV20-1.

The source material was blood. The clonotype was recovered from a girl between 10 and 17 years old with multiple sclerosis. The rearrangement links TRBV15 to TRBJ2-1; D gene unclear. Here the CDR3 DNA reads TGTGCCACCAGCAGAGCAGCTGGCTCCTACAATGAGCAGTTCTTC. Protein product: CATSRAAGSYNEQFF.